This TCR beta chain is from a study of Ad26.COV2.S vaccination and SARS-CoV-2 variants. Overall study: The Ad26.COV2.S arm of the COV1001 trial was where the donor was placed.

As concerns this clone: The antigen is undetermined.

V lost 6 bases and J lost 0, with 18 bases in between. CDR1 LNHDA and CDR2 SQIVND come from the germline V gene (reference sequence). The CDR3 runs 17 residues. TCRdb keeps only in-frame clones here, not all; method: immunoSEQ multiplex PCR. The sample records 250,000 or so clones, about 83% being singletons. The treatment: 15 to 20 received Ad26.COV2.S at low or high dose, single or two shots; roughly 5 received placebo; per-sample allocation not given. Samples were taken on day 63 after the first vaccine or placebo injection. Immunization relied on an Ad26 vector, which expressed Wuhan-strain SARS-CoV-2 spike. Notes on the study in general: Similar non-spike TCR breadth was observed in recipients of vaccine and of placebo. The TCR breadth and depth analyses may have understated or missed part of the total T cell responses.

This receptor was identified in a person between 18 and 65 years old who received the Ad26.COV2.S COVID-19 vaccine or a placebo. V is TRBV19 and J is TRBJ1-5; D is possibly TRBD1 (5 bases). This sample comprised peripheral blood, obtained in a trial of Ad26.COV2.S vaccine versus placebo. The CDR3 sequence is CASSGGWVGTSNQPQHF. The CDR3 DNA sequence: TGTGCCAGTAGCGGGGGTTGGGTAGGTACTAGCAATCAGCCCCAGCATTTT. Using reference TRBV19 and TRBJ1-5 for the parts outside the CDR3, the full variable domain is DGGITQSPKYLFRKEGQNVTLSCEQNLNHDAMYWYRQDPGQGLRLIYYSQIVNDFQKGDIAEGYSVSREKKESFPLTVTSAQKNPTAFYLCASSGGWVGTSNQPQHFGDGTRLSIL.